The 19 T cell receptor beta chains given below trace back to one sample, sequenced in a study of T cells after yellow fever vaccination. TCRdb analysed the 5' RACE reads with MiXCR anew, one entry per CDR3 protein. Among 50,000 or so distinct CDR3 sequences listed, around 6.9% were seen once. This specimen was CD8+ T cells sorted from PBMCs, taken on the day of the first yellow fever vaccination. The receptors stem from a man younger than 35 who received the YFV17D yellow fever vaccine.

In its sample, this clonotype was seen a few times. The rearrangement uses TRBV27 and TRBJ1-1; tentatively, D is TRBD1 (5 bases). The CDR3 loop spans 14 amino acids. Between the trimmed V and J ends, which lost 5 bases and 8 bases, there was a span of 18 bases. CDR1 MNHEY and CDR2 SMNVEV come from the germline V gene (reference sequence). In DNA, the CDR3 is TGTGCCAGCAGTGATCAGGGAGGACGAACCGAAGCTTTCTTT. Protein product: CASSDQGGRTEAFF.

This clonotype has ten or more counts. Here the CDR3 reads CASSDSDRGGYEQYF. CDR3 nucleotides: TGTGCCAGCAGTGATTCCGACAGGGGGGGATACGAGCAGTACTTC. The rearrangement uses TRBV25-1 and TRBJ2-7; 9 nucleotides agree with TRBD1. Germline CDR1 MGHDK, CDR2 SYGVNS. This CDR3 contains 15 residues. Trimming removed 3 bases from V and 4 bases from J; junction bases left unmatched: 7.

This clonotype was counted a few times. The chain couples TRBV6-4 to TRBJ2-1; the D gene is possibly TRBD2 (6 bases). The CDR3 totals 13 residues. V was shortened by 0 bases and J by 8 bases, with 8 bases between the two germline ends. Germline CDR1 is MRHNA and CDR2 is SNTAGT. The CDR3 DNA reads TGTGCCAGCAGTGACTCCGGGGGATATGAGCAGTTCTTC. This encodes CASSDSGGYEQFF.

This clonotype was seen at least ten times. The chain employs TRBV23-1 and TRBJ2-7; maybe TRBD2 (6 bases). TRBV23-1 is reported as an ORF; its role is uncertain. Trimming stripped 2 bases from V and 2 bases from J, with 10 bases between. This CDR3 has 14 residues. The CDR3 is CASSQRGWAYEQYV. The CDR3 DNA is TGCGCCAGCAGTCAACGGGGGTGGGCCTACGAGCAGTACGTC.

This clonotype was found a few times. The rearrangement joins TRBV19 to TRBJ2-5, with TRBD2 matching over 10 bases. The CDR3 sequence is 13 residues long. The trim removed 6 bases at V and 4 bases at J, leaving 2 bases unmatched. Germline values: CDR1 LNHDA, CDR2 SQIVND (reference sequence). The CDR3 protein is CASSERGGETQYF. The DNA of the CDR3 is TGTGCCAGTAGCGAGCGGGGGGGAGAGACCCAGTACTTC.

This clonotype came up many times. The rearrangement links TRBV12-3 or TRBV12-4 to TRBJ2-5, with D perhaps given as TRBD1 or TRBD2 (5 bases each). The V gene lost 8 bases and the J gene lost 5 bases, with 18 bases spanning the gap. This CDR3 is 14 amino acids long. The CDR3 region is CASVPRDWGETQYF. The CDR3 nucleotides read TGTGCCAGCGTCCCCCGGGATTGGGGGGAGACCCAGTACTTC.

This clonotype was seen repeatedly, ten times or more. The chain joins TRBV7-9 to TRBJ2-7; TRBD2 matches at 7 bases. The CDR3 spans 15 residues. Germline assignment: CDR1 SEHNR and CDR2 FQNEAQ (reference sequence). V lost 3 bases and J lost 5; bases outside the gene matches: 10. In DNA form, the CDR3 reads TGTGCCAGCAGCTTGACGACCGGGGGGTTGGACGAGCAGTACTTC. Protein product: CASSLTTGGLDEQYF.

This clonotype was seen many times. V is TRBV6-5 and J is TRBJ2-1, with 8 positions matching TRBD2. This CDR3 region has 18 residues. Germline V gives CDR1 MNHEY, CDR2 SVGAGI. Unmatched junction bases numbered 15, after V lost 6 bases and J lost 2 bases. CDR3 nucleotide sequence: TGTGCCAGCAGCCCAGGGGTTGGGCTAGCGGGCCCCTACAATGAGCAGTTCTTC. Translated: CASSPGVGLAGPYNEQFF.

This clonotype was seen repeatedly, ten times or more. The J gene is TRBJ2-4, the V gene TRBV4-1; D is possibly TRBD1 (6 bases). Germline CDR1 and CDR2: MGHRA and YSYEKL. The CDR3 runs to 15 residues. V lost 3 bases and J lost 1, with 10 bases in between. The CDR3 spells CASSHRGAAKNIQYF. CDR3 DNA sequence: TGCGCCAGCAGCCACAGGGGTGCCGCCAAAAACATTCAGTACTTC.

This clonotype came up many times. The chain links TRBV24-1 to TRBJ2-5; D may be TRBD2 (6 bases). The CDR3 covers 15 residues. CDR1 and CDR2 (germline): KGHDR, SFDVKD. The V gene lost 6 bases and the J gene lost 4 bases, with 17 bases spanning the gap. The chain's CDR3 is CATSHYINGGETQYF. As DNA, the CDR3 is TGTGCCACCAGTCATTACATCAACGGGGGAGAGACCCAGTACTTC.

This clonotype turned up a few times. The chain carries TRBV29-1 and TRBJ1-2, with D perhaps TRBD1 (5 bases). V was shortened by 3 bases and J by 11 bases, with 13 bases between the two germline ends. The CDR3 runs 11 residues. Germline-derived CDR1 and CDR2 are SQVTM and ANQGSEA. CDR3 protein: CSVDTQGEYTF. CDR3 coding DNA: TGCAGCGTTGATACGCAGGGTGAATACACCTTC.

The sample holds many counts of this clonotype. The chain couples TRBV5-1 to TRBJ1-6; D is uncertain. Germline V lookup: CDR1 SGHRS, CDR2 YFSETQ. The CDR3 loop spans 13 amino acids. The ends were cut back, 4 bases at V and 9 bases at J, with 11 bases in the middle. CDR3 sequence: CASSLRGSSPLHF. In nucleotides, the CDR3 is TGCGCCAGCAGCCTCCGGGGATCTTCACCCCTCCACTTT.

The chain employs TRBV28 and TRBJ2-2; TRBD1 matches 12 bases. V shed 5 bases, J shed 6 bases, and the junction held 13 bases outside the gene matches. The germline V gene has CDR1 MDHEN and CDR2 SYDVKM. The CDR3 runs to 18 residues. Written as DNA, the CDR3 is TGTGCCAGCAGTACCGGGACAGGGGGCAGTTTCAAGGCCGGGGAGCTGTTTTTT. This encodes CASSTGTGGSFKAGELFF.

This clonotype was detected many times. The DNA for the CDR3 is TGCAGTGCTAGAGAGTCCCGGGACCCACAAGAGACCCAGTACTTC. Its translation is CSARESRDPQETQYF. The J gene is TRBJ2-5, the V gene TRBV20-1; perhaps D is TRBD1 or TRBD2 (5 bases each). The CDR3 is 15 amino acids. Trimming took 0 bases from V and 2 from J, leaving 13 bases between them. Germline values: CDR1 DFQATT, CDR2 SNEGSKA (reference sequence).

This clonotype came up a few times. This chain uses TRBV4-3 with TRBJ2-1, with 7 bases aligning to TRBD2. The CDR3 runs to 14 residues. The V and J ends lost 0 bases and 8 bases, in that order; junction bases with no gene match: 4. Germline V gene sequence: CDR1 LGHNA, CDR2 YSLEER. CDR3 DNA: TGCGCCAGCAGCCAAGAGGGGAGGGGAGATGAGCAGTTCTTC. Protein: CASSQEGRGDEQFF.

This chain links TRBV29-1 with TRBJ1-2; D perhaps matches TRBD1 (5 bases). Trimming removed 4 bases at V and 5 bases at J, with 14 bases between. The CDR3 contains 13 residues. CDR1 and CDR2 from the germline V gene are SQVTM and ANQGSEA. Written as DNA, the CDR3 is TGCAGCGTTGTCCAGGAGACAGCATATGGCTACACCTTC. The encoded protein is CSVVQETAYGYTF.

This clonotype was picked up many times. In nucleotides, the CDR3 is TGTGCCAGCAGCCGGAATACTCTGGAGGCCTACGAGCAGTACTTC. The encoded protein is CASSRNTLEAYEQYF. The genes are TRBV14 and TRBJ2-7, with D possibly being TRBD2 (5 bases). Trimming pared 4 bases from V and 2 bases from J, leaving 15 bases between. Germline lookup yields CDR1 SGHDN and CDR2 FVKESK. CDR3 length: 15 residues.

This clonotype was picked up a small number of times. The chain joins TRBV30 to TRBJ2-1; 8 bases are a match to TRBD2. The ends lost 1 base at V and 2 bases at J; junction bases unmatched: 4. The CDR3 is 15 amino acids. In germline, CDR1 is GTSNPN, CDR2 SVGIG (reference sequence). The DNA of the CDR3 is TGTGCCTGGAGTGGGGGCGGGGGGCCCTACAATGAGCAGTTCTTC. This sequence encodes CAWSGGGGPYNEQFF.

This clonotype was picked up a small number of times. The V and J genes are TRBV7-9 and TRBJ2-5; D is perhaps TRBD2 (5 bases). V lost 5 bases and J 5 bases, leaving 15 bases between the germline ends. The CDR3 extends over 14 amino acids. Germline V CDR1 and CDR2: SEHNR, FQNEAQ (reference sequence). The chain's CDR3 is CASSQTRERETQYF. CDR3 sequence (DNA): TGTGCCAGCAGCCAAACTAGGGAGCGGGAGACCCAGTACTTC.